The rows below give T cell receptor beta chains drawn from one sample of a study of blood T cell repertoires in COVID-19. Here immunoSEQ multiplex PCR was the method, and the copy in TCRdb shows in-frame clones only, minus some. Of roughly 70,000 clones listed, around 93% are singletons. The sequencing sample was made of peripheral blood. The receptors derive from a woman aged 55-69 years with active COVID-19. The CDR3 runs from the conserved cysteine through the conserved F or W. Each record gives: V gene, J gene, D gene, clone size, CDR3 DNA, CDR3 protein. The D gene is left open where the match is weak. Expanded clones are given a class, and other clones once, few, many or no size at all.

TRBV10-1	TRBJ2-3	.	.	TGCGCCAGCAGCCCCGGCGGGGTTTCAGATACGCAGTATTTT	CASSPGGVSDTQYF
TRBV27	TRBJ1-4	TRBD1	.	TGTGCCAGCAGTCTTATGGGAGACAGGGTATTGGGTGAAAAACTGTTTTTT	CASSLMGDRVLGEKLFF
TRBV27	TRBJ2-3	TRBD2	.	TGTGCCAGCAGTTCCAGGCGACTAGCGGGAGGAGATACGCAGTATTTT	CASSSRRLAGGDTQYF
TRBV7-2	TRBJ2-5	.	.	TGTGCCAGCAGCTTCCCGGTTCAGGCTCAAGAGACCCAGTACTTC	CASSFPVQAQETQYF
TRBV20-1	TRBJ1-1	.	.	TGCAGTGCTAGTCGCGGATACACTGAAGCTTTCTTT	CSASRGYTEAFF
TRBV5-1	TRBJ2-7	.	.	TGCGCCAGCAGCTCGTTCGGTCAGGCGTACGAGCAGTACTTC	CASSSFGQAYEQYF
TRBV11-2	TRBJ2-2	.	.	TGTGCCAGCAGCCCCCGTTTGTCCGGGGAGCTGTTTTTT	CASSPRLSGELFF
TRBV30	TRBJ1-1	.	.	TGTGCCTGGAAGGGGGACACACTTAGGTACACTGAAGCTTTCTTT	CAWKGDTLRYTEAFF
TRBV5-1	TRBJ2-3	TRBD2	.	TGCGCCAGCAGCTTGGTTTCGGGACTAGCGGGAGCAGATACGCAGTATTTT	CASSLVSGLAGADTQYF
TRBV10-2	TRBJ2-1	.	.	TGCGCCAGCAATAAACAACTTACGGGTGAGCAGTTCTTC	CASNKQLTGEQFF
TRBV9	TRBJ2-3	.	few	TGTGCCAGCAGTCTTCTAGCAGATACGCAGTATTTT	CASSLLADTQYF
TRBV19	TRBJ1-4	TRBD1	.	TGTGCCAGTAGTATAAGGGACAGCCTTCAGCCGAATGAAAAACTGTTTTTT	CASSIRDSLQPNEKLFF
TRBV6-5	TRBJ2-3	.	.	TGTGCCAGCAGTTACGGTTGGGGGGACACAGATACGCAGTATTTT	CASSYGWGDTDTQYF
TRBV28	TRBJ2-4	.	.	TGTGCCAGCAGTTTCCGATTAGTAGAGGGACACCGCCTAGCCAAAAACATTCAGTACTTC	CASSFRLVEGHRLAKNIQYF
TRBV19	TRBJ2-3	.	.	TGTGCCAGTAAAACGGGTTACCAGTCCACAGATACGCAGTATTTT	CASKTGYQSTDTQYF
TRBV28	TRBJ2-6	TRBD2	.	TGTGCCAGCAGTCCCTCGCGCGGGAGGGGTCTCTCTGGGGCCAACGTCCTGACTTTC	CASSPSRGRGLSGANVLTF
TRBV5-6	TRBJ1-1	.	.	TGTGCCAGCAGCCGGCGGGCTGAAGCTTTCTTT	CASSRRAEAFF
TRBV4-1	TRBJ1-4	TRBD1	.	TGCGCCAGCAGCCAATCAAACAGGGGTGCGGGTGAAAAACTGTTTTTT	CASSQSNRGAGEKLFF
TRBV7-9	TRBJ2-3	TRBD1	.	TGTGCCAGCAGCTTTACAGGGGTTGAGGCAGATACGCAGTATTTT	CASSFTGVEADTQYF
TRBV6-5	TRBJ2-5	TRBD2	.	TGTGCCAGCAGACGGGCGGGAGGACAAGAGACCCAGTACTTC	CASRRAGGQETQYF
TRBV9	TRBJ2-7	TRBD2	.	TGTGCCAGCAACCTGACTAGCGGGCGAATCTCCTACGAGCAGTACTTC	CASNLTSGRISYEQYF
TRBV5-4	TRBJ1-1	.	.	TGTGCCAGCAGCCCCGTGCGGGGGGTATTGAACACTGAAGCTTTCTTT	CASSPVRGVLNTEAFF
TRBV14	TRBJ2-1	.	.	TGTGCCAGCAGGGCAAGCTCCTACAATGAGCAGTTCTTC	CASRASSYNEQFF
TRBV28	TRBJ2-1	TRBD1	.	TGTGCCGTGGGGGACAGTACCAAAAATGAGCAGTTCTTC	CAVGDSTKNEQFF
TRBV2	TRBJ1-3	.	once	TGTGCCAGCAGTCCCTCGCCAGGCCGCTCTGGAAACACCATATATTTT	CASSPSPGRSGNTIYF